This is a list of T cell receptor beta chains from one sample in a study of T cell changes during pregnancy in multiple sclerosis. Data came from immunoSEQ multiplex PCR; TCRdb stores just in-frame clones and leaves some out. The data hold 78,000 or so clones, with approximately 90% observed a single time. The specimen was peripheral blood, collected before pregnancy. The receptors here all came from a female donor with multiple sclerosis, enrolled in a pregnancy study. Each CDR3 is given without its conserved first and last residue. Fields, in order: V gene, J gene, CDR3 protein.

v_gene: TRBV30; j_gene: TRBJ2-1; CDR3aa: AWSVLGQGALTSGYNEQF
v_gene: TRBV6-6; j_gene: TRBJ2-7; CDR3aa: ASSYGGGAYEQY
v_gene: TRBV7-2; j_gene: TRBJ2-7; CDR3aa: ASTPGTGPYEQY
v_gene: TRBV27; j_gene: TRBJ1-2; CDR3aa: ASSQPRQGGINGYT
v_gene: TRBV6-5; j_gene: TRBJ2-7; CDR3aa: ASSYAAGGLEQY
v_gene: TRBV5-1; j_gene: TRBJ2-1; CDR3aa: ASSLGSSTKNNEQF
v_gene: TRBV30; j_gene: TRBJ2-3; CDR3aa: AWSVGLAGPDTQY
v_gene: TRBV30; j_gene: TRBJ2-3; CDR3aa: AWKVGGASTDTQY
v_gene: TRBV4-1; j_gene: TRBJ2-7; CDR3aa: ASSQEGGNTVYEQY
v_gene: TRBV14; j_gene: TRBJ2-7; CDR3aa: ASSRTPDSYEQY
v_gene: TRBV28; j_gene: TRBJ2-7; CDR3aa: ASTTGVDEQY
v_gene: TRBV27; j_gene: TRBJ2-2; CDR3aa: ASRFGSGAGELF
v_gene: TRBV28; j_gene: TRBJ2-7; CDR3aa: ASSLLLRGGSSEAY
v_gene: TRBV11-3; j_gene: TRBJ2-7; CDR3aa: ASSLGSAAKYEQY
v_gene: TRBV15; j_gene: TRBJ2-1; CDR3aa: ATSRDLSSYNEQF
v_gene: TRBV28; j_gene: TRBJ2-1; CDR3aa: ASSGPQAGGLLDEQF
v_gene: TRBV6-6; j_gene: TRBJ1-2; CDR3aa: ASSSYRVGYGYT
v_gene: TRBV5-1; j_gene: TRBJ2-1; CDR3aa: ASSLTGGDYNEQF
v_gene: TRBV28; j_gene: TRBJ2-1; CDR3aa: ASIWGGSYNEQF
v_gene: TRBV28; j_gene: TRBJ2-1; CDR3aa: ASSLGRNEQF
v_gene: TRBV28; j_gene: TRBJ2-7; CDR3aa: ASSSPGGAYEQY
v_gene: TRBV29-1; j_gene: TRBJ2-5; CDR3aa: SGVGGETQY
v_gene: TRBV29-1; j_gene: TRBJ2-3; CDR3aa: SVRGSADTQY
v_gene: TRBV5-4; j_gene: TRBJ2-7; CDR3aa: ASSDDFYEQY
v_gene: TRBV28; j_gene: TRBJ1-5; CDR3aa: ASSLPTGFQPQH
v_gene: TRBV7-2; j_gene: TRBJ2-7; CDR3aa: ASSPLAGAYEQY
v_gene: TRBV28; j_gene: TRBJ2-7; CDR3aa: ASRGRDLLRYEQY
v_gene: TRBV2; j_gene: TRBJ1-1; CDR3aa: ASRGRAPLGNTEAF
v_gene: TRBV7-2; j_gene: TRBJ2-3; CDR3aa: ASSLVSLSTDTQY
v_gene: TRBV6-5; j_gene: TRBJ1-3; CDR3aa: ASSYLGTGTGNTIY
v_gene: TRBV14; j_gene: TRBJ2-2; CDR3aa: ASAAGGPITGELF
v_gene: TRBV19; j_gene: TRBJ2-7; CDR3aa: ASSVSGTSGRFSYEQY
v_gene: TRBV27; j_gene: TRBJ2-7; CDR3aa: ASRPIGGGEQY
v_gene: TRBV5-5; j_gene: TRBJ2-1; CDR3aa: ASRLTGDEQF
v_gene: TRBV29-1; j_gene: TRBJ2-7; CDR3aa: SARDFTYEQY
v_gene: TRBV4-1; j_gene: TRBJ1-3; CDR3aa: ASSQDRLEGGSGNTIY
v_gene: TRBV27; j_gene: TRBJ2-7; CDR3aa: ASSFAGYEQY
v_gene: TRBV18; j_gene: TRBJ1-2; CDR3aa: ASSPTDNYGYT
v_gene: TRBV27; j_gene: TRBJ2-7; CDR3aa: ASSFRGSYEQY
v_gene: TRBV2; j_gene: TRBJ1-4; CDR3aa: ASPHRQTGSTATNEKLF
v_gene: TRBV29-1; j_gene: TRBJ2-1; CDR3aa: SVSDSGGGNEQF
v_gene: TRBV28; j_gene: TRBJ2-7; CDR3aa: ATQAGEQY
v_gene: TRBV30; j_gene: TRBJ2-3; CDR3aa: AWSRGIRGLRGTDTQY
v_gene: TRBV11-3; j_gene: TRBJ2-2; CDR3aa: ASSLGLASSGGELF
v_gene: TRBV7-2; j_gene: TRBJ2-2; CDR3aa: ASSLVSRAGELF
v_gene: TRBV28; j_gene: TRBJ2-1; CDR3aa: ASKEWRSDEQF
v_gene: TRBV28; j_gene: TRBJ2-3; CDR3aa: ASSPGGAEDTQY
v_gene: TRBV9; j_gene: TRBJ2-3; CDR3aa: ASSADRTGSTDTQY
v_gene: TRBV5-1; j_gene: TRBJ1-1; CDR3aa: ASSVTAGNTEAF
v_gene: TRBV19; j_gene: TRBJ2-1; CDR3aa: ASSIFRAGSYNEQF
v_gene: TRBV6-1; j_gene: TRBJ1-5; CDR3aa: ASREGSNQPQH
v_gene: TRBV25-1; j_gene: TRBJ2-7; CDR3aa: ASSESRVVNEQY
v_gene: TRBV7-9; j_gene: TRBJ2-5; CDR3aa: ASSLKRLAGSQETQY
v_gene: TRBV9; j_gene: TRBJ2-1; CDR3aa: ASTAGGQGNEQF
v_gene: TRBV10-3; j_gene: TRBJ2-7; CDR3aa: AISESWFPGGGNEQY